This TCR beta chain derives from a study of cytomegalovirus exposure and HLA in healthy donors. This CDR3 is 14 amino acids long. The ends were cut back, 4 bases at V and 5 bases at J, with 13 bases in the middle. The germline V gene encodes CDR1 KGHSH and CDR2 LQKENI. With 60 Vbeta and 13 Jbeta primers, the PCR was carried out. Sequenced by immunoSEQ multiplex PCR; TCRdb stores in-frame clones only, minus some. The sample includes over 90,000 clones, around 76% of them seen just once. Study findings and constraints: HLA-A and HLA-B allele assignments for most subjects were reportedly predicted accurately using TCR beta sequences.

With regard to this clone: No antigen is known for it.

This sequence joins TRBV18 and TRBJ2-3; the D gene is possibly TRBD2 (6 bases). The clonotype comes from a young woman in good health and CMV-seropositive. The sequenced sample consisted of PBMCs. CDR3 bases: TGTGCCAGCTCACTGGAGGGTGGGAGAGATACGCAGTATTTT. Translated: CASSLEGGRDTQYF.